The next 32 T cell receptor beta chains were all read from a single sample in a study of OX40 agonist ivuxolimab in advanced cancers. Produced via immunoSEQ multiplex PCR; TCRdb's table is partial and in-frame only. Of about 79,000 clones in the sample, roughly 94% were seen once. The specimen was CD4+ or CD8+ T cells sorted from blood, collected in a trial of the OX40 agonist ivuxolimab. These receptors came from an adult with an advanced solid tumor such as melanoma, head and neck, liver or kidney cancer.

The chain uses TRBV7-9 and TRBJ2-2, with D perhaps TRBD2 (5 bases). V lost 7 bases and J 4 bases, leaving 10 bases between the germline ends. In germline, CDR1 is SEHNR, CDR2 FQNEAQ (reference sequence). This CDR3 is 13 amino acids long. CDR3 residues: CASIAEVTGELFF. Written as DNA, the CDR3 is TGTGCCAGCATTGCGGAGGTCACCGGGGAGCTGTTTTTT.

CDR3 sequence reads: CASTHGTARGGDNEQFF. As DNA, the CDR3 is TGTGCCAGCACGCACGGGACCGCTCGAGGGGGGGATAATGAGCAGTTCTTC. The chain recombines TRBV5-4 with TRBJ2-1, with D maybe TRBD2 (7 bases). The V gene lost 6 bases and the J gene lost 7 bases, with 26 bases spanning the gap. The CDR3 contains 17 residues. CDR1 SGHNT and CDR2 YYREEE come from the germline V gene (reference sequence). The full variable domain, rest sourced from reference TRBV5-4 and TRBJ2-1, is ETGVTQSPTHLIKTRGQQVTLRCSSQSGHNTVSWYQQALGQGPQFIFQYYREEENGRGNFPPRFSGLQFPNYSSELNVNALELDDSALYLCASTHGTARGGDNEQFFGPGTRLTVL.

The chain links TRBV28 to TRBJ2-2; no firm D call. V was cut by 3 bases and J by 1 base, with 6 bases left in between. Germline V lookup: CDR1 MDHEN, CDR2 SYDVKM. The CDR3 contains 14 residues. This CDR3 reads CASSFPMNTGELFF. The DNA of the CDR3 is TGTGCCAGCAGTTTCCCAATGAACACCGGGGAGCTGTTTTTT. The entire variable domain, with the rest obtained from reference TRBV28 and TRBJ2-2, is as follows: DVKVTQSSRYLVKRTGEKVFLECVQDMDHENMFWYRQDPGLGLRLIYFSYDVKMKEKGDIPEGYSVSREKKERFSLILESASTNQTSMYLCASSFPMNTGELFFGEGSRLTVL.

V usage is TRBV9 and J usage is TRBJ2-7; D is unclear. The CDR3 totals 15 residues. Germline V gene data show CDR1 as SGDLS and CDR2 as YYNGEE. The V end lost 2 bases, the J end lost 0 bases, and 12 bases lay between the germline ends. CDR3 in DNA: TGTGCCAGCAGCGTTAGTGGGTACCTCTCCTACGAGCAGTACTTC. Encoded protein: CASSVSGYLSYEQYF.

The chain joins TRBV7-8 to TRBJ2-7, with D possibly matching TRBD2 (7 bases). The CDR3 extends over 15 amino acids. Trimming took 4 bases from V and 5 from J, leaving 18 bases between them. Germline V gene lookup returns CDR1 SGHVS and CDR2 FQNEAQ. CDR3 sequence (DNA): TGTGCCAGCAGCTCTGCGAGGGGGGGGCGGCACGAGCAGTACTTC. Its translation: CASSSARGGRHEQYF.

The chain couples TRBV6-5 to TRBJ1-3; 11 bases align to TRBD1. Trimming removed 2 bases from V and 8 bases from J; junction bases left unmatched: 5. CDR3 length: 15 amino acids. In germline, CDR1 is MNHEY, CDR2 SVGAGI. CDR3 DNA sequence: TGTGCCAGCAGTTACGACGGGACAGGGGGTTACACCATATATTTT. Translated: CASSYDGTGGYTIYF.

The chain employs TRBV7-9 and TRBJ1-2; TRBD1 matches 8 bases. Germline-derived CDR1 and CDR2 are SEHNR and FQNEAQ (reference sequence). This CDR3 has 14 amino acids. The junction had 9 bases not matched to a gene; V was cut back by 5 bases and J by 7 bases. The DNA of the CDR3 is TGTGCCAGCAGCCCCTCGACAGGGGAAATTGGCTACACCTTC. It yields the protein CASSPSTGEIGYTF.

The chain joins TRBV14 to TRBJ2-1; 7 bases match TRBD1. The germline gives CDR1 SGHDN, CDR2 FVKESK. J lost 3 bases, V lost 0 bases, and 8 bases had no gene match. The CDR3 is made up of 17 amino acids. DNA of the CDR3: TGTGCCAGCAGCCAAGAAAGTTGGGACAGTTACTACAATGAGCAGTTCTTC. This encodes CASSQESWDSYYNEQFF.

This chain connects TRBV6-5 to TRBJ1-1; D unclear. Germline V lookup: CDR1 MNHEY, CDR2 SVGAGI. The CDR3 is 13 residues long. Trimming pared 0 bases from V and 6 bases from J, leaving 8 bases between. The chain's CDR3 is CASSYSNGAEAFF. Here the CDR3 DNA reads TGTGCCAGCAGTTACTCGAATGGAGCTGAAGCTTTCTTT.

In its sample, this clone was seen once. This chain connects TRBV6-1 to TRBJ2-7; D not resolved. Trimming pared 3 bases from V and 2 bases from J, leaving 14 bases between. CDR1 and CDR2 from the germline V gene are MNHNS and SASEGT. This CDR3 region has 15 residues. CDR3 DNA sequence: TGTGCCAGCAGTGATATCAGGACGCCCACCTACGAGCAGTACTTC. It translates to CASSDIRTPTYEQYF.

This clone was counted only a few times. The rearrangement uses TRBV10-1 and TRBJ2-7; 8 nucleotides line up with TRBD1. V shed 10 bases and J 2 bases; nucleotides not matched to a gene: 10. CDR1 and CDR2 (germline): WNHNN, SYGVQD (reference sequence). CDR3 length: 14 residues. The CDR3 DNA reads TGCGCCACCCTCAGGACAGGGCATCCCTACGAGCAGTACTTC. Protein: CATLRTGHPYEQYF.

This clone was seen more than once but under ten times. The chain employs TRBV7-9 and TRBJ2-7; perhaps TRBD1 as D (5 bases). Between the trimmed V and J ends, which lost 3 bases and 2 bases, there was a span of 11 bases. The CDR3 length is 14 residues. Germline CDR1 and CDR2: SEHNR and FQNEAQ (reference sequence). CDR3 amino acids: CASSFGHLPYEQYF. The DNA for the CDR3 is TGTGCCAGCAGCTTCGGACACCTACCCTACGAGCAGTACTTC.

In its sample, this clone was seen once. The CDR3 here is CASSDGGGPLVDTQYF. CDR3 sequence (DNA): TGTGCCAGCAGTGATGGGGGGGGGCCTCTGGTAGATACGCAGTATTTT. The chain carries TRBV2 and TRBJ2-3; TRBD2 might be the D (7 bases). This CDR3 region has 16 residues. The V gene's germline CDR1 is SNHLY and CDR2 FYNNEI. V lost 3 bases to trimming and J lost 5 bases, with 18 bases between them.

This chain uses TRBV27 with TRBJ2-4, with unresolved D. Germline loops: CDR1 MNHEY, CDR2 SMNVEV (reference sequence). The CDR3 spans 12 residues. Trimming removed 8 bases from V and 0 bases from J, with 5 bases in between. CDR3 DNA sequence: TGTGCCAGCGGCCTAGCCAAAAACATTCAGTACTTC. It encodes CASGLAKNIQYF.

The chain joins TRBV4-1 to TRBJ2-5; 10 bases align to TRBD1. The CDR3 is 14 residues long. With 2 bases clipped from V and 5 bases from J, the junction kept 2 bases outside the gene matches. The germline V gene encodes CDR1 MGHRA and CDR2 YSYEKL. The DNA of the CDR3 is TGCGCCAGCAGCCAACCGGGACAGGGGGAGACCCAGTACTTC. As protein: CASSQPGQGETQYF.

The V call is TRBV7-2, the J call TRBJ1-6, with a possible D match to TRBD1 (5 bases). Trimming cost V 5 bases and J 6 bases, with 11 bases left between them. This CDR3 region has 14 residues. CDR1 is SGHTA and CDR2 is FQGNSA in the germline V gene. The CDR3, as DNA: TGTGCCAGCAGCCGGGGGGAAGTTAATTCACCCCTCCACTTT. Its translation: CASSRGEVNSPLHF.

DNA of the CDR3: TGTGCCAGCAGTTACTCGACAGCGGAGGGCAATCAGCCCCAGCATTTT. This codes for CASSYSTAEGNQPQHF. The genes are TRBV6-5 and TRBJ1-5; D is perhaps TRBD1 (5 bases). Germline values: CDR1 MNHEY, CDR2 SVGAGI. CDR3 length equals 16 residues. Trimming took 0 bases from V and 2 from J, leaving 11 bases between them.

The rearrangement uses TRBV27 and TRBJ2-1; D is possibly TRBD2 (6 bases). The CDR3 sequence is 14 residues long. Germline-derived CDR1 and CDR2 are MNHEY and SMNVEV (reference sequence). V was shortened by 7 bases and J by 10 bases, with 20 bases between the two germline ends. The CDR3 region has the DNA TGTGCCAGCAACCCCTACGGGTCGAGCGGGGAGCAGTTCTTC. As protein: CASNPYGSSGEQFF.

This chain uses TRBV4-1 with TRBJ2-5; either TRBD1 or TRBD2 may fit D (5 bases each). CDR1 is MGHRA and CDR2 is YSYEKL in the germline V gene. Trimming pared 1 base from V and 5 bases from J, leaving 11 bases between. The length of the CDR3 is 14 residues. The CDR3 spells CASSQGPGTETQYF. The CDR3 region has the DNA TGCGCCAGCAGCCAAGGGCCAGGGACGGAGACCCAGTACTTC.

The CDR3 DNA follows: TGTGCCAGCAGTTCCCACACCCCAAACACTGAAGCTTTCTTT. It encodes CASSSHTPNTEAFF. V and J are TRBV6-6 and TRBJ1-1; no definite D call. The CDR3 length is 14 residues. Germline assignment: CDR1 MNHNY and CDR2 SVGAGI (reference sequence). Trimming shortened V by 4 bases and J by 2 bases, and 11 bases separated the two germline ends.

The rearrangement uses TRBV5-1 and TRBJ2-1; D not resolved. The germline CDR1 and CDR2 sequences are SGHRS and YFSETQ. V was clipped by 1 base and J by 4 bases, with 6 bases between them. There are 13 residues in the CDR3. CDR3 in DNA: TGCGCCAGCAGCTTGTATGGGTACAATGAGCAGTTCTTC. This sequence encodes CASSLYGYNEQFF.

The chain employs TRBV7-6 and TRBJ2-1; possibly TRBD1 or TRBD2 for D (6 bases each). Germline CDR1 SGHVS, CDR2 FNYEAQ. Trimming took off 5 bases at V and 4 bases at J, with 18 bases between the two ends. The CDR3 consists of 16 residues. The CDR3 loop is CASSPNPGAVYNEQFF. The CDR3 DNA reads TGTGCCAGCAGCCCAAACCCGGGGGCCGTTTACAATGAGCAGTTCTTC.

This chain joins TRBV9 and TRBJ2-5; 8 bases match TRBD1. With 2 bases clipped from V and 2 bases from J, the junction kept 5 bases outside the gene matches. The germline gives CDR1 SGDLS, CDR2 YYNGEE. This CDR3 region has 15 residues. This chain's CDR3 is CASSVNGQGQETQYF. The CDR3 nucleotides are TGTGCCAGCAGCGTTAACGGACAGGGACAAGAGACCCAGTACTTC.

This chain uses TRBV19 with TRBJ1-5; no clear D. CDR1 and CDR2 (germline): LNHDA, SQIVND (reference sequence). V lost 4 bases and J 2 bases, leaving 6 bases between the germline ends. The CDR3 length is 13 residues. The CDR3 bases are TGTGCCAGTAGTACTGGGGGCAATCAGCCCCAGCATTTT. It yields the protein CASSTGGNQPQHF.

CDR3 region: CASSPRTGFGGAQYF. CDR3 bases: TGTGCCAGCAGCCCCCGGACAGGGTTCGGGGGTGCGCAGTATTTT. V usage is TRBV11-3 and J usage is TRBJ2-3, with TRBD1 identical over 8 bases. Germline assignment: CDR1 SGHNT and CDR2 YENEEA. The V gene end was trimmed by 5 bases and the J gene end by 10 bases; junction bases not matched to a gene: 14. The CDR3 totals 15 residues. Full variable domain (remainder filled in from reference TRBV11-3 and TRBJ2-3): EAGVVQSPRYKIIEKKQPVAFWCNPISGHNTLYWYLQNLGQGPELLIRYENEEAVDDSQLPKDRFSAERLKGVDSTLKIQPAELGDSAVYLCASSPRTGFGGAQYFGPGTRLTVL.

J is TRBJ2-3 and V is TRBV27; D possibly uses TRBD1 or TRBD2 (5 bases each). The CDR3 sequence is 15 residues long. V shed 6 bases and J shed 4 bases, with 17 bases lying between them. CDR1 and CDR2 (germline): MNHEY, SMNVEV (reference sequence). CDR3 protein: CASSLGRGSSDTQYF. The CDR3 region has the DNA TGTGCCAGCAGCCTAGGTCGGGGCTCTTCAGATACGCAGTATTTT.

The chain has TRBV6-5 and TRBJ2-6; D is undetermined. This CDR3 is 16 amino acids long. V dropped 2 bases and J dropped 2 bases, with 10 bases sitting between them. From germline, CDR1 is MNHEY and CDR2 SVGAGI. The DNA for the CDR3 is TGTGCCAGCAGTTACGAATTGGGGACTGGGGCCAACGTCCTGACTTTC. Amino acids: CASSYELGTGANVLTF.

The genes are TRBV4-3 and TRBJ2-7; either TRBD1 or TRBD2 may supply D (5 bases each). V gave up 4 bases and J gave up 2 bases, with 12 bases separating them. Germline V lookup: CDR1 LGHNA, CDR2 YSLEER. The CDR3 spans 14 residues. The CDR3 loop is CASSPGRGAYEQYF. CDR3 nucleotides: TGCGCCAGCAGCCCCGGAAGGGGAGCCTACGAGCAGTACTTC.

About this clone: A read error may produce the germline difference seen at one junction end. This chain links TRBV29-1 with TRBJ1-2; the match to TRBD1 covers 7 bases. This CDR3 is built from 8 residues. The germline V gene encodes CDR1 SQVTM and CDR2 ANQGSEA. This CDR3 is CSVPGQNF. In DNA form, the CDR3 reads TGCAGCGTACCGGGACAGAACTTC.

This rearrangement joins TRBV7-9 to TRBJ2-5; TRBD2 might be the D (5 bases). V lost 5 bases to trimming and J lost 1 base, with 14 bases between them. Germline V gene sequence: CDR1 SEHNR, CDR2 FQNEAQ (reference sequence). The CDR3 is 15 amino acids. DNA of the CDR3: TGTGCCAGCAGCCCGGTCGAGGGAGCCCAAGAGACCCAGTACTTC. The encoded protein is CASSPVEGAQETQYF.

This clone was counted once. The rearrangement uses TRBV27 and TRBJ2-3; D gene uncertain. Trimming took 1 base from V and 0 from J, leaving 5 bases between them. Germline values: CDR1 MNHEY, CDR2 SMNVEV (reference sequence). The CDR3 sequence is 14 residues long. In nucleotides, the CDR3 is TGTGCCAGCAGTTTATACACTAGCACAGATACGCAGTATTTT. Its translation: CASSLYTSTDTQYF.

The J gene is TRBJ2-3, the V gene TRBV5-1; D not resolved. This CDR3 has 14 residues. The V and J ends lost 4 bases and 2 bases respectively, with 11 bases between them. CDR1 SGHRS and CDR2 YFSETQ come from the germline V gene. CDR3 in amino acids: CASSLGSFTDTQYF. CDR3 nucleotide sequence: TGCGCCAGCAGCCTGGGATCTTTCACAGATACGCAGTATTTT. Full variable domain (remainder filled in from reference TRBV5-1 and TRBJ2-3): KAGVTQTPRYLIKTRGQQVTLSCSPISGHRSVSWYQQTPGQGLQFLFEYFSETQRNKGNFPGRFSGRQFSNSRSEMNVSTLELGDSALYLCASSLGSFTDTQYFGPGTRLTVL.